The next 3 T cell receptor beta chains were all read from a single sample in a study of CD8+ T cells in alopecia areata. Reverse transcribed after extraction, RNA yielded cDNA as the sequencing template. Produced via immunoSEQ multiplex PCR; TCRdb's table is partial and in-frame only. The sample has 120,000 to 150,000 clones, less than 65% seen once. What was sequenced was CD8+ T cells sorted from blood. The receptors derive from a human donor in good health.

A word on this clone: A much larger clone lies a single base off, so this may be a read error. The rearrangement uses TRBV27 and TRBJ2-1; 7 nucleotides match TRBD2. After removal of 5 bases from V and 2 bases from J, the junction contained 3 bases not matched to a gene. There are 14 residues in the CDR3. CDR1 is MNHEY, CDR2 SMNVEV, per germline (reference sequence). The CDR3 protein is CASSVGGPYNEQFF. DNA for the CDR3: TGTGCCAGCAGTGTGGGAGGGCCCTACAATGAGCAGTTCTTC.

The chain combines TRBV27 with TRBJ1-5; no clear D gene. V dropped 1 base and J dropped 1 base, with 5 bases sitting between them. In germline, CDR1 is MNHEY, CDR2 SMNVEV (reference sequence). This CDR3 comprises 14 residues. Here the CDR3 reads CASSLLGSNQPQHF. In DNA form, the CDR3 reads TGTGCCAGCAGTTTATTAGGCAGCAATCAGCCCCAGCATTTT.

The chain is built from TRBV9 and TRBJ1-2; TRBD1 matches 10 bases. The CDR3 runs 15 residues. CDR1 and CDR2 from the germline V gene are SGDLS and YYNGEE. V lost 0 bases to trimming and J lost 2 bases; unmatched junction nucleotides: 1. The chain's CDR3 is CASSVGTGGNYGYTF. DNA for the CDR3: TGTGCCAGCAGCGTAGGGACAGGGGGAAACTATGGCTACACCTTC.